These 8 T cell receptor beta chains share one sample of origin, sequenced in a study of blood T cell repertoires in COVID-19 (dated by TCRdb to about 2020). Receptor amplification or capture employed the immunoSEQ multiplex PCR assay. TCRdb took over this immuneACCESS table, retaining in-frame rearrangements with V and J assigned. Such tables are incomplete; in checked studies, under half of the missing clones stem from an unresolved V gene, and the remainder is unexplained. A total of 150,000 or so clones appear in this sample, 88% of them only once. In total, the top ten clones hold about 2.3% of the sample. Sequencing was done on a sample of peripheral blood. Source of these receptors: a human donor in a cohort sampled during active COVID-19.

The rearrangement uses TRBV9 and TRBJ1-2, with 10 bases identical to TRBD1. Germline lookup yields CDR1 SGDLS and CDR2 YYNGEE. V dropped 2 bases and J dropped 1; count of bases not matched to a gene: 8. The CDR3 contains 17 residues. CDR3 region: CASSVGTGERGNYGYTF. The CDR3 nucleotides are TGTGCCAGCAGCGTCGGGACAGGGGAGAGGGGTAACTATGGCTACACCTTC.

This rearrangement joins TRBV6-5 to TRBJ1-1; 7 bases are shared with TRBD1. The length of the CDR3 is 14 residues. Germline V gene lookup returns CDR1 MNHEY and CDR2 SVGAGI. V dropped 5 bases and J dropped 0; count of bases not matched to a gene: 3. The CDR3 reads CASSPGTVNTEAFF. CDR3 nucleotides: TGTGCCAGCAGTCCCGGGACAGTGAACACTGAAGCTTTCTTT.

V gene TRBV6-6 combines with J gene TRBJ1-3; possibly TRBD1 for D (6 bases). V lost 2 bases to trimming and J lost 0 bases, with 11 bases between them. CDR1 and CDR2 from the germline V gene are MNHNY and SVGAGI (reference sequence). This CDR3 has 16 amino acids. CDR3 DNA sequence: TGTGCCAGCAGTTACCCGGGGACAAGCTCTGGAAACACCATATATTTT. Its translation: CASSYPGTSSGNTIYF.

The rearrangement joins TRBV10-1 to TRBJ2-7; 8 bases map to TRBD1. Germline values: CDR1 WNHNN, CDR2 SYGVQD (reference sequence). V lost 2 bases to trimming and J lost 4 bases; unmatched junction nucleotides: 7. CDR3 length equals 15 residues. The CDR3 DNA is TGCGCCAGCAGTGAGACCGGGACAGGTTTGTACGAGCAGTACTTC. Residues: CASSETGTGLYEQYF.

The chain combines TRBV19 with TRBJ2-4; D possibly corresponds to TRBD1 (5 bases). This CDR3 has 17 residues. V was trimmed by 1 base and J by 0 bases, leaving 13 bases between them. Germline V gene lookup returns CDR1 LNHDA and CDR2 SQIVND (reference sequence). The CDR3 DNA is TGTGCCAGTAGTATAGCTTGGCAGGGAATAGCCAAAAACATTCAGTACTTC. Its translation is CASSIAWQGIAKNIQYF.

The V gene is TRBV11-2, the J gene TRBJ2-3, with 15 bases lining up with TRBD2. CDR3 length: 16 residues. Germline trimming cut 6 bases from V and 4 bases from J; bases unmatched to any gene: 5. Germline CDR1 is SGHAT and CDR2 is FQNNGV. For the CDR3, the DNA is TGTGCCAGCAGGCGGGGACTAGCGGGAGGATCAGATACGCAGTATTTT. Protein: CASRRGLAGGSDTQYF.

The V gene is TRBV19, the J gene TRBJ1-1; 7 nucleotides match TRBD1. Trimming took 5 bases from V and 6 from J; bases not matched to a gene: 6. From germline, CDR1 is LNHDA and CDR2 SQIVND (reference sequence). The CDR3 length is 13 residues. For the CDR3, the DNA is TGTGCCAGTAGTTTCCAGGGGGTTGCTGAAGCTTTCTTT. This encodes CASSFQGVAEAFF. Full variable domain (remainder filled in from reference TRBV19 and TRBJ1-1): DGGITQSPKYLFRKEGQNVTLSCEQNLNHDAMYWYRQDPGQGLRLIYYSQIVNDFQKGDIAEGYSVSREKKESFPLTVTSAQKNPTAFYLCASSFQGVAEAFFGQGTRLTVV.

J is TRBJ1-2 and V is TRBV3-1 (or the pseudogene TRBV3-2); D gene uncertain. Germline CDR1 reads LGHDT; CDR2 reads YNNKEL (reference sequence). The CDR3 totals 14 residues. V dropped 1 base and J dropped 4 bases, with 10 bases sitting between them. The CDR3 protein is CASSQAQSGYGYTF. The CDR3 DNA reads as TGTGCCAGCAGCCAAGCTCAGAGCGGCTATGGCTACACCTTC.